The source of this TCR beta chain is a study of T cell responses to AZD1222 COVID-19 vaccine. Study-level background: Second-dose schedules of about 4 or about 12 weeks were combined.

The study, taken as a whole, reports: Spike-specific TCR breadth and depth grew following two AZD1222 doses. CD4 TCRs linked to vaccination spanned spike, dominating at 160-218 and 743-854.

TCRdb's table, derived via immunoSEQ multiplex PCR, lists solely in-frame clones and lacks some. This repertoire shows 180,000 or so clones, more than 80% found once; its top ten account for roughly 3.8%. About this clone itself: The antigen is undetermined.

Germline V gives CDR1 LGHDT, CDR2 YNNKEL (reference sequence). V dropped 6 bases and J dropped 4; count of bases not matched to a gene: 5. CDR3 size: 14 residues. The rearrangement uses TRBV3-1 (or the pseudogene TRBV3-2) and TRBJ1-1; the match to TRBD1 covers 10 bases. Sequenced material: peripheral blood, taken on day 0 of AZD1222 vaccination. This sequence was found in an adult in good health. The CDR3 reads CASSPTGGVTEAFF. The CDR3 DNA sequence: TGTGCCAGCAGTCCGACAGGGGGCGTCACTGAAGCTTTCTTT.